The sequence of this TCR beta chain was determined in a study of T cells in Graves' hyperthyroidism and ophthalmopathy. Study results and limitations: Ophthalmopathy, as predicted by the model, came a median 6.5 months after the prediction.

Amplification yielded TCR beta CDR3 regions, with RNA transcripts as the source. During a first-round RT-PCR of the TCR CDR3, the HTBI primer set was used. TCRdb reanalysed the multiplex PCR reads using MiXCR and keeps one entry per CDR3 protein. The sample records more than 650,000 distinct CDR3 sequences, 12% to 15% being singletons. No progression to ophthalmopathy during 18 months of follow-up defined stable disease. PBMCs were collected from an approximately 9.2 ml volume of fresh peripheral blood. With respect to this clonotype: Its antigen remains unidentified.

CDR3 length: 15 amino acids. The ends lost 5 bases at V and 7 bases at J; junction bases unmatched: 12. CDR1 is SGHTA, CDR2 FQGNSA, per germline. The chain employs TRBV7-2 and TRBJ1-1, with 8 nucleotides matching TRBD1. The TCR originated in a woman aged 18-29 years with Graves' hyperthyroidism. Sequencing input: blood. The CDR3 bases are TGTGCCAGCAGCCCTCCTGGACAGGGCAAGGGTGAAGCTTTCTTT. Translated: CASSPPGQGKGEAFF.